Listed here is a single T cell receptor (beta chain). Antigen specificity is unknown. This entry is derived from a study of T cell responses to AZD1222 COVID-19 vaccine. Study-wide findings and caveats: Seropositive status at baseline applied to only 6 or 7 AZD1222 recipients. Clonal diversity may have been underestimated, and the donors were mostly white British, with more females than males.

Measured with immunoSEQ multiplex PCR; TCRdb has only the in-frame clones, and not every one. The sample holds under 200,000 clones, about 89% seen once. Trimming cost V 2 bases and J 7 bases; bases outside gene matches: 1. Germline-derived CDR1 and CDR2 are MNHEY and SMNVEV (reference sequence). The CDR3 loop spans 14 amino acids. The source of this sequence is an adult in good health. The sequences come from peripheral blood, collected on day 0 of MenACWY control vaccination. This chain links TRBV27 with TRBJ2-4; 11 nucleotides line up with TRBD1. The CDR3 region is CASSLGQGANIQYF. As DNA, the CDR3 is TGTGCCAGCAGTTTAGGACAGGGGGCGAACATTCAGTACTTC.